Listed below are T cell receptor beta chains from one sample, sequenced in a study of Ad26.COV2.S vaccination and SARS-CoV-2 variants. The method was immunoSEQ multiplex PCR; TCRdb's version includes in-frame clones alone and lacks a portion of them. Of about 680,000 clones listed, about 89% are singletons. The source material was peripheral blood, sampled in a trial of Ad26.COV2.S vaccine versus placebo. The source of these receptors is a person aged 18-65 years who received the Ad26.COV2.S COVID-19 vaccine or a placebo. The CDR3 runs from the conserved cysteine through the conserved F or W. The D gene is left open where the match is weak. Clone size is given for some rows only: seen once, a few or many times, or a class if the clone is expanded.

clone_size,j_call,d_call,v_call,cdr3_aa,cdr3_nt
few,TRBJ1-6,.,TRBV12-3/TRBV12-4,CASSLSADSPLHF,TGTGCCAGCAGTTTATCGGCAGATTCACCCCTCCACTTT
.,TRBJ2-7,.,TRBV27,CASSFQQGWAYEQYF,TGTGCCAGCAGTTTCCAACAGGGCTGGGCCTACGAGCAGTACTTC
once,TRBJ1-2,.,TRBV19,CASIRAYYGYTF,TGTGCCAGTATTCGGGCGTACTATGGCTACACCTTC
.,TRBJ1-5,TRBD1,TRBV5-4,CASSLGGQAGQPQHF,TGTGCCAGCAGCTTGGGAGGACAGGCTGGTCAGCCCCAGCATTTT
.,TRBJ2-1,.,TRBV12-3/TRBV12-4,CASSPTSTNEQFF,TGTGCCAGCAGTCCGACTAGTACGAATGAGCAGTTCTTC
few,TRBJ2-7,.,TRBV12-2,CASRLDSSYEQYF,TGTGCAAGTCGCTTAGACAGCTCCTACGAGCAGTACTTC
.,TRBJ1-5,TRBD1,TRBV19,CASNRQGGQPQHF,TGTGCCAGTAACAGACAGGGTGGACAGCCCCAGCATTTT
.,TRBJ2-3,TRBD2,TRBV6-5,CASSRGLAHGGGQYF,TGTGCCAGCAGTCGGGGACTAGCCCACGGGGGAGGGCAGTATTTT
.,TRBJ1-1,.,TRBV12-3/TRBV12-4,CASSLIGGTEAFF,TGTGCCAGCAGTTTAATAGGGGGGACTGAAGCTTTCTTT
.,TRBJ2-7,.,TRBV29-1,CSVADGLASEQYF,TGCAGCGTTGCCGACGGACTTGCTAGCGAGCAGTACTTC
.,TRBJ2-7,TRBD1,TRBV10-3,CAISVGGNWYEQYF,TGTGCCATCAGTGTAGGGGGCAATTGGTACGAGCAGTACTTC
.,TRBJ2-3,TRBD2,TRBV6-5,CASSYLGTTSGTQYF,TGTGCCAGCAGTTACCTGGGGACTACCAGTGGTACGCAGTATTTT
.,TRBJ1-4,TRBD1,TRBV7-2,CASSPDRANEKLFF,TGTGCCAGCAGCCCCGACAGGGCCAATGAAAAACTGTTTTTT
.,TRBJ1-1,.,TRBV7-2,CASSFVTGQGTEAFF,TGTGCCAGCAGCTTCGTAACAGGGCAAGGCACTGAAGCTTTCTTT
few,TRBJ2-7,.,TRBV5-4,CASSLGGYEQYF,TGTGCCAGCAGCTTGGGGGGCTACGAGCAGTACTTC
once,TRBJ1-2,.,TRBV15,CATSRDGGTGPNYGYTF,TGTGCCACCAGCAGAGATGGGGGGACTGGCCCTAACTATGGCTACACCTTC
.,TRBJ2-7,TRBD2,TRBV4-2,CASSTRQGLAYEQYF,TGTGCCAGCAGCACCCGACAGGGACTAGCTTACGAGCAGTACTTC
.,TRBJ2-3,.,TRBV7-6,CASRSGAESTDTQYF,TGTGCCAGCAGATCGGGGGCGGAAAGCACAGATACGCAGTATTTT
few,TRBJ1-2,TRBD1,TRBV27,CASSMKGQGAWGYTF,TGTGCCAGCAGTATGAAGGGACAGGGGGCCTGGGGCTACACCTTC